This TCR beta chain was retrieved from a study of blood T cell repertoires in COVID-19. At the level of the study: Samples of COVID-19 (acute and convalescent) were obtained from the United States, Italy and Spain. From T cells, B-cell-depleted T cells, or PBMCs came the material, which was cDNA or gDNA.

The germline CDR1 and CDR2 sequences are MNHNS and SASEGT. This CDR3 region has 17 residues. Trimming removed 6 bases at V and 2 bases at J, with 20 bases between. As handled by the study authors: The authors estimated nucleated cell counts from reference gene primer amplification. Data came from immunoSEQ multiplex PCR; TCRdb stores just in-frame clones and leaves some out. V, J and clone size are those of that table, while D and trimming were read from the DNA. The sample shows 30,000 to 40,000 clones, about 86% of them seen only once. The origin of this receptor is an elderly woman with active or convalescent COVID-19. The V call is TRBV6-1, the J call TRBJ1-5; TRBD1 is a possible D gene (6 bases). What was sequenced was peripheral blood. In DNA, the CDR3 is TGTGCCAGCAGCGAAACACCACGGCAGGGGCGCAATCAGCCCCAGCATTTT. It translates to CASSETPRQGRNQPQHF.